This TCR beta chain was obtained from a study of cytomegalovirus exposure and HLA in healthy donors listed by TCRdb under 2017. Regarding the research as a whole: An earlier analysis of approximately 590 of the donors reported more than 250 Gb of sequence data and 117 million unique TCR beta sequences from about 179 million T cells. Donor age, sex, ethnicity and CMV serostatus were collected together with the repertoire data. All discovery cohort repertoires had been generated on a single sequencing platform. The study used immunosequencing to profile the T cell repertoires of approximately 640 subjects and linked those repertoires to cytomegalovirus serostatus. To predict cytomegalovirus infection status, the study combined high-throughput TCR immunosequencing, statistical association of individual TCRs with disease status, and machine learning. Rather than drawing on any new phenotypic data, the later analysis identified candidate immune exposures from TCR beta sequences and the way those sequences occurred across donors. Across about 380 genotyped donors of the cohort, an average of roughly 250,000 unique TCR beta nucleotide sequences per donor were sequenced, and about a sixth of those sequences were non-productive. A separate validation cohort of 100 to 150 different subjects was used in addition to the 666-subject first cohort. A later genetic analysis used genome-wide SNP genotypes for about three fifths of the 666 donors, treating that subset as a discovery cohort. To decide whether each TCR beta V gene segment behaved as functional or pseudogenic, an earlier analysis of 587 of the donors relied on high-throughput TCR beta sequencing. The study aimed to test whether cataloging public T cell receptors could reveal signatures of past pathogen exposure. About 5 DR-DQ haplotypes were handled as single units for association and clustering, since linkage in the cohort was strong. Class I and class II HLA loci were covered by the typing at four-digit resolution. Of the roughly 400 genotyped donors, roughly 76% were placed in the genetic ancestry cluster associated with self-reported Caucasian donors. An early release covering about 600 HLA-typed donors comprised 250 to 350 gigabases of sequencing data and approximately 85 million unique TCR sequences. Typing coverage differed by locus: A, B, C, DRB1 and DQB1 were typed in roughly 620-630 donors, DQA1 in 500 to 550, DPA1 in some 610, and DPB1 in around 440. In a later analysis, previously published TCR beta repertoires from roughly 710 donors were re-analyzed and high-resolution HLA genotyping was added so that TCR occurrence patterns could be studied.

The germline V gene (reference sequence) sets CDR1 to LNHNV and CDR2 to YYDKDF. From the cysteine through the phenylalanine, the CDR3 covers 15 amino acids. Here the CDR3 DNA is all that survives: 45 bases in frame from base 1. Ends trimmed: V by 8 bases, J by 1 base; bases unmatched to a gene: 10. Findings and caveats that apply to the study as a whole: The 87-base-pair reads could not distinguish some IMGT-functional V segments, including TRBV6-2 and TRBV6-3, so those segments were excluded. Approximately 18 rarely observed V segments, including chromosome 9 orphons, were excluded from the earlier analysis of several hundred of the donors because counts were too low. This cohort had only TCR beta chains sequenced, and the lack of alpha or paired-chain data limited which features could be detected. CMV serostatus was the only immune exposure information available for the cohort. The study gave a list of under 200 TCR beta chains associated with cytomegalovirus. In both the original and validation cohorts, the classifier was reported to diagnose cytomegalovirus status with high specificity and sensitivity. A later analysis found that most CMV-associated TCR beta chains appeared HLA-restricted, with HLA associations seemingly driven largely by CMV exposure. When HLA alleles, especially DR and DQ, strongly co-occurred, attributing TCR associations to individual alleles was difficult. A later analysis found that TCR association rates varied across HLA loci, with DRB1 alleles showing the most associated TCRs and HLA-C alleles the fewest. A later analysis associated approximately 17,000 TCR beta sequences with specific HLA alleles at a false discovery rate of 0.05. HLA typing was unavailable for some donors at each locus, so association tests used only the typed subset. In a later analysis, several top co-occurrence clusters were reported to appear linked to parvovirus B19, influenza, CMV and Epstein-Barr virus. Sequencing depth was assumed to be roughly uniform across donors in the presence/absence analyses, though that assumption may not hold. V-gene and J-gene trimming of TCR beta chains was associated with a missense DCLRE1C variant in a later genetic analysis, and the association was replicated in an independent cohort. A further reported finding was that TCR beta sequences accurately predicted the HLA-A and HLA-B alleles for most subjects in the first cohort. Correlated functional status among segregating V segments might reflect linkage disequilibrium, but an unknown experimental factor could not be ruled out. Compared with equally common non-associated chains, HLA-associated TCR beta chains in a later analysis were more clonally expanded and had lower generation probabilities. Across donors, most TCR sequences were observed very rarely, whereas some public TCRs were present in many individuals. Broadly in line with IMGT annotations, most TCR beta V segments showed up in productive rearrangements about 87% or about 30% of the time in an earlier analysis of several hundred of the donors. Three of the identified cytomegalovirus-associated TCR beta chains were confirmed in vitro to be specific for cytomegalovirus antigens. According to the authors, the approach could potentially be generalized to other disease states and immunological phenotypes. A cluster of highly shared sequence variants was judged likely to be a technical artifact of the sequencing pipeline. In a later genetic analysis, fewer N-insertions in productive TCRs were reported among donors in an Asian-associated ancestry cluster than the roughly 670-donor mean.

Receptor libraries were prepared by the immunoSEQ multiplex PCR assay. For the multiplex PCR, a mixture combining 60 forward primers for TCR Vbeta segments and 13 reverse primers for TCR Jbeta segments was used. Amplification of the CDR3 region of rearranged TCR beta genes was performed with a multiplex PCR assay on genomic DNA. The amplified TCR beta libraries were sequenced on the Illumina HiSeq System as 87-base-pair reads. As for the original processing: A later analysis tallied 75 million to 95 million unique TCR beta chains across the 666 repertoires, and around 12 million of those chains were shared by two or more donors. Raw reads were error-corrected and collapsed into unique sequences by a nearest-neighbor algorithm in which closely related sequences were merged to remove PCR and sequencing errors. To assign V, D and J gene segments, CDR3 sequences were aligned to IMGT reference sequences. Each retained sequence needed at least a six-nucleotide match to both a V gene segment and a J gene segment. Rearrangements were called productive when the CDR3 lacked stop codons and stayed in frame with V and J; all others were non-productive. Following IMGT convention, CDR3 was defined as the stretch from the second conserved V-encoded cysteine up to the conserved J-encoded phenylalanine. Sequences without an unambiguous match to a single V gene segment were excluded from the earlier analysis of about 630 of the donors. In an earlier analysis of 450 to 700 of the donors, V segments were called functional above 56.7% productive rearrangements and were called segregating when the between-donor standard deviation exceeded 5%. To diagnose cytomegalovirus status from the catalog of TCR beta chain sequences, a statistical classification framework was built. In a later analysis, V and J genes were assigned by comparing TCR nucleotide sequences against IMGT/GENE-DB human TR gene sequences. Using the TCRdist pipeline, a later analysis assigned CDR3 sequences along with most-parsimonious VDJ recombination scenarios. In a later analysis, every TCR beta chain was defined by the combination of its CDR3 amino acid sequence and its V-gene family, and reads without a unique V-gene family were dropped. In a later analysis, 550 to 650 highly shared, low-generation-probability nucleotide sequences were removed to address suspected cross-contamination and a sequencing artifact. In a later analysis, a clonal expansion index was calculated for each public chain from normalized within-repertoire ranks of inferred template counts. A later analysis computed generation probabilities with a VDJ recombination model fitted to out-of-frame rearrangements, and checked the results against IGoR. Hypergeometric tests were used in a later analysis to score TCR-TCR, TCR-HLA and TCR-CMV co-occurrence, with a repertoire-size bias correction applied to the TCR pairs. To estimate false discovery rates, a later analysis permuted the HLA or CMV assignments 20 times. In a later analysis, co-occurring TCRs were grouped using DBSCAN, with TCRdist sequence similarity added in when clustering inside HLA-allele-positive subsets. Repertoires with fewer than 30,000 or more than 120,000 public chains were left out of co-occurrence clustering, as were four to six repertoires with anomalous nucleotide sharing. As stored in TCRdb, this immuneACCESS dataset retains in-frame rearrangements with V and J assigned. A fraction of the clones does not appear; measured against another copy, unresolved V genes explain less than half of the discrepancy, and the remainder lacks a known reason. D and trimming come from the DNA, and the V and J calls and clone size come from that table. This sample comprises 150,000 to 250,000 clones, approximately 83% of them detected only once. Roughly 0.097% of the sample is taken by the ten largest.

To note about this clone: Its antigen target is currently unknown. It has no much larger one-base neighbor in the sample; base qualities were not kept.

In total, about 650 healthy bone marrow donors made up the cohort. Cohort members were all nominally healthy when sampled, although unrecorded immune exposures were likely present. The donor tested CMV seronegative and was one of the 352 seronegative cohort members. A peripheral blood sample was provided by each donor, and peripheral blood mononuclear cells were used for TCR beta sequencing. Genomic DNA extraction from the blood cell samples was performed with the Qiagen DNeasy Blood Extraction Kit. The V and J genes are TRBV15 and TRBJ2-7; 8 bases in the junction line up with TRBD1. Sequenced input: PBMCs. The sequence came from a boy between 2 and 10 years old in good health and CMV-seronegative. The encoded CDR3 is CATSEDRGPSYEQYF. The DNA is TGTGCCACCTCTGAAGACAGGGGACCTTCCTACGAGCAGTACTTC.